This T cell receptor beta chain came from a study of T cells in Graves' hyperthyroidism and ophthalmopathy. Study-level information: Blood from the periphery was taken at initial diagnosis, before any treatment.

The TCR beta CDR3 regions underwent amplification using RNA transcripts as the source. Primed by the HTBI set, a first-round RT-PCR was run on the TCR CDR3. TCRdb fed the multiplex PCR reads into MiXCR, producing one record per CDR3 protein. The sample includes around 350,000 distinct CDR3 sequences, about a fifth of them seen just once. This clonotype has ten or more counts. No ophthalmopathy progression within 18 months constituted stable Graves' hyperthyroidism. Reasons for excluding patients were uncontrolled infection, other autoimmune disease, pregnancy or lactation. Diagnoses were made from clinical symptoms, serum measures (thyroxine and TRAb), thyroid ultrasound and orbital computed tomography. Material for sequencing was blood. The receptor was derived from a woman aged 18-35 years with Graves' hyperthyroidism.

CDR3 protein: CASSLTRGTSGNTIYF. CDR3 sequence (DNA): TGTGCCAGCAGTTTGACACGCGGGACATCTGGAAACACCATATATTTT. The chain links TRBV28 to TRBJ1-3; D may be TRBD1 (6 bases). The CDR3 extends over 16 amino acids. The germline CDR1 and CDR2 sequences are MDHEN and SYDVKM. The ends were cut back, 3 bases at V and 1 base at J, with 13 bases in the middle.